What follows are 2 T cell receptor beta chains derived from one specimen sequenced in a study of cytomegalovirus exposure and HLA in healthy donors. 13 Jbeta primers and 60 Vbeta primers were used for the PCR. This table comes from immunoSEQ multiplex PCR, and its TCRdb copy is limited to in-frame clones, with some not included. The table records tens of thousands of clones, 60% to 85% of them present only once. Sequenced input: PBMCs. These receptors all stem from a young man in good health and CMV-seronegative.

The CDR3 loop is CASRLQNSYEQYF. DNA of the CDR3: TGTGCCAGCCGCCTACAGAACAGCTACGAGCAGTACTTC. The chain combines TRBV11-1 with TRBJ2-7, with D unclear. The V gene's germline CDR1 is SGHAT and CDR2 FQDESV (reference sequence). The CDR3 runs 13 residues. Trimming cost V 8 bases and J 3 bases, with 14 bases left between them.

This chain links TRBV6-6 with TRBJ2-7, with TRBD1 as a possible D gene (6 bases). The CDR3 is 14 amino acids. The germline V gene has CDR1 MNHNY and CDR2 SVGAGI (reference sequence). Trimming stripped 3 bases from V and 0 bases from J, with 9 bases between. Here the CDR3 reads CASSYRGSSYEQYV. The CDR3 DNA reads as TGTGCCAGCAGTTATAGGGGGAGCTCCTACGAGCAGTACGTC.